The entry that follows covers one T cell receptor beta chain sequence. The PCR was carried out with 60 Vbeta primers and 13 Jbeta primers. Using immunoSEQ multiplex PCR, the repertoire was profiled, and TCRdb retains in-frame clones only, with some absent. This table holds approximately 160,000 clones, about three quarters found once. Germline V CDR1 and CDR2: SGHDT, YYEEEE. The CDR3 is 15 amino acids. The V gene end was trimmed by 5 bases and the J gene end by 5 bases; junction bases not matched to a gene: 7. The data were taken from a study of cytomegalovirus exposure and HLA in healthy donors. The receptor comes from a male donor in good health and CMV-seronegative. The chain joins TRBV5-6 to TRBJ2-3; 11 bases match TRBD1. The sequenced material came from PBMCs. CDR3 amino acids: CASSSDRGLGDTQYF. The CDR3 DNA follows: TGTGCCAGCAGTTCGGACAGGGGGCTGGGAGATACGCAGTATTTT.